These T cell receptor beta chains were read from a single sample in a study of tumor-infiltrating lymphocytes in primary liver carcinoma. TCRdb reprocessed the multiplex PCR reads with MiXCR, giving one entry per CDR3 protein. The data hold fewer than 250,000 distinct CDR3 sequences, with 85% observed a single time. Sample: tumor tissue from primary liver carcinoma. The receptor source for this set is a man in his forties or fifties with primary liver carcinoma and hepatitis B virus infection. The CDR3 runs from the conserved cysteine through the conserved F or W. A D gene is named only where the DNA matches it firmly. Size values are once, few and many counts, or a class for expanded clones, and some rows have none.

>TRBV6-6|TRBJ2-2|.|TRBD1
CASSSLTGVPGELLF
TGTGCCAGCAGTTCCCTGACAGGGGTTCCCGGGGAGCTGTTATTT
>TRBV25-1|TRBJ2-3|.|.
CASSAYGGIKDTQYF
TGTGCCAGCAGTGCGTATGGGGGGATCAAAGATACGCAATATTTT
>TRBV6-1|TRBJ2-1|.|.
CASRARGGNESFF
TGTGCCAGCCGCGCGAGAGGGGGTAATGAGTCGTTCTTC
>TRBV11-2|TRBJ2-2|.|TRBD2
CARSLVTSEGTGELFF
TGTGCCAGGAGCTTAGTGACTAGCGAGGGCACCGGGGAGCTGTTCTTT
>TRBV28|TRBJ2-3|few|.
CASSLPTVADTQYF
TGTGCCAGCAGTTTACCGACGGTAGCAGATACGCAGTATTTT
>TRBV29-1|TRBJ2-1|.|.
CSVEHECNEQFF
TGCAGCGTTGAACATGAGTGCAACGAGCAGTTCTTC
>TRBV4-1|TRBJ2-6|.|TRBD1
CGSSQPGQGVGGPNVLTF
TGCGGCAGCAGCCAACCGGGACAGGGTGTCGGAGGGCCCAACGTCCTGACTTTC
>TRBV29-1|TRBJ2-2|once|TRBD2
CGVVTSAANTGELFF
TGCGGCGTTGTGACTAGCGCGGCGAACACCGGGGAGCTATTTTTT
>TRBV5-4|TRBJ2-1|once|.
CASSAGGGGYVDEQFF
TGTGCCAGCAGCGCCGGCGGAGGGGGCTATGTGGATGAGCAGTTCTTC
>TRBV11-2|TRBJ2-2|.|.
CASSPGKVGDGDLFF
TGTGCCAGTAGCCCCGGGAAGGTGGGGGACGGGGACCTGTTTTTT
>TRBV4-3|TRBJ2-1|.|.
CASIQDMSGFHNEQLF
TGCGCCAGCATCCAAGATATGAGTGGGTTTCACAATGAGCAGCTCTTC
>TRBV4-1|TRBJ2-7|.|TRBD2
CASSQELAGVILEQYF
TGCGCCAGCAGCCAAGAATTAGCGGGAGTCATTTTAGAGCAGTACTTC
>TRBV11-2|TRBJ2-6|.|.
CASQRPRYRANVLTF
TGTGCCAGCCAGCGGCCGCGCTATCGGGCCAACGTCCTGACTTTC
>TRBV4-1|TRBJ2-2|.|.
CASSPQGEGSGELFF
TGCGCCAGCAGCCCCCAGGGGGAGGGCTCCGGGGAACTGTTTTTT
>TRBV4-3|TRBJ2-3|.|.
CANSQDLGVGDTQYF
TGCGCCAACAGCCAAGATCTGGGAGTGGGAGATACGCAGTATTTT
>TRBV7-8|TRBJ1-1|.|.
CANNRTMNTEAFF
TGTGCCAACAATCGGACAATGAACACTGAAGCTTTCTTT
>TRBV10-3|TRBJ1-1|.|TRBD1
CAVKGRSQGLNTEAFF
TGTGCCGTCAAGGGGAGGTCACAGGGGTTGAACACTGAAGCCTTCTTT
>TRBV11-2|TRBJ2-3|.|.
CVSGLDPWETNTDTQYF
TGTGTCAGCGGCTTAGATCCGTGGGAGACTAACACAGATACGCAGTATTTT
>TRBV4-1|TRBJ1-1|.|TRBD1
CASRSTSTGVEIDEAFF
TGCGCCAGTAGGTCTACTTCCACAGGGGTTGAGATTGATGAAGCTTTCTTT
>TRBV12-3/TRBV12-4|TRBJ2-3|.|TRBD2
CASSSRTSGVTDTHYF
TGTGCCAGCAGTTCGAGGACTAGTGGGGTCACAGATACGCATTATTTT
>TRBV6-1|TRBJ2-5|.|.
CASTPSWGIRETQYF
TGCGCCAGCACCCCCTCTTGGGGGATTCGAGAGACCCAGTACTTC
>TRBV6-1|TRBJ1-1|.|.
CASRIPGPLMAFF
TGTGCCAGTCGGATTCCGGGACCTCTAATGGCTTTCTTT
>TRBV4-2|TRBJ2-1|.|.
CASCHVNFSGNEQFF
TGTGCCAGCTGCCATGTTAATTTTTCCGGCAATGAGCAATTCTTC
>TRBV11-2|TRBJ2-1|few|TRBD2
CTRSLGGEQFF
TGTACCAGGAGCTTGGGGGGGGAGCAGTTCTTC
>TRBV11-1|TRBJ2-4|.|TRBD2
CASSLPGTSGTKNIEHF
TGTGCCAGCAGCCTTCCCGGGACTAGTGGGACCAAAAACATTGAGCACTTC
>TRBV4-2|TRBJ2-1|.|.
CDSSQEVEMNEQFF
TGTGACAGCAGCCAAGAAGTAGAAATGAATGAGCAGTTCTTC
>TRBV5-4|TRBJ2-7|.|.
CANSIRESYEQYF
TGTGCCAACAGCATACGGGAATCCTACGAGCAGTACTTC
>TRBV11-3|TRBJ2-1|few|.
CVNNLNANEQFF
TGTGTCAACAACTTAAATGCCAATGAGCAGTTCTTC
>TRBV7-2|TRBJ1-1|.|TRBD1
CASSLARDRVNTEAFF
TGTGCCAGCAGCTTAGCTAGGGACAGGGTGAACACTGAAGCTTTCTTT
>TRBV11-1|TRBJ1-2|.|.
CTSSFKGFGYACTF
.
>TRBV29-1|TRBJ2-7|.|TRBD1
CSGGQGAGEQYF
TGCAGCGGGGGACAGGGAGCAGGGGAGCAATACTTC
>TRBV12-3/TRBV12-4|TRBJ1-2|.|.
CASNIGGRRDGYIF
TGTGCCAGCAACATAGGGGGGCGCCGGGATGGCTACATCTTC
>TRBV6-2/TRBV6-3|TRBJ2-1|.|TRBD1
CAGSLFDRGYNEQFF
TGTGCCGGCAGCTTATTCGACAGGGGCTACAATGAGCAGTTCTTC
>TRBV5-1|TRBJ2-7|.|TRBD2
CASIPGGGSPYEQYF
TGCGCCAGCATACCCGGGGGGGGGAGTCCCTACGAGCAGTACTTC
>TRBV12-3/TRBV12-4|TRBJ2-6|.|.
CASGDRSSGANDLTF
TGTGCCAGTGGGGATAGGAGCTCTGGGGCCAACGACCTGACTTTC
>TRBV6-2/TRBV6-3|TRBJ1-5|.|.
CASGYSDSRPVKVSRQPQHF
TGTGCCAGCGGTTACTCGGACTCTCGACCGGTTAAGGTGTCCCGTCAGCCCCAGCATTTT
>TRBV6-5|TRBJ1-2|.|.
CASRVGVNYGYNF
TGTGCCAGTAGGGTCGGGGTTAACTATGGCTACAACTTC
>TRBV11-3|TRBJ1-1|.|.
CPISTGLNIEAFF
TGTCCCATCAGCACAGGTTTGAACATTGAAGCTTTCTTT
>TRBV6-2/TRBV6-3|TRBJ2-6|once|.
CAREGRFPSGANVLTF
TGTGCCAGAGAGGGCAGGTTTCCTTCAGGGGCCAACGTCCTGACTTTC
>TRBV29-1|TRBJ2-1|.|TRBD2
CSVTLAGGFYNEQFF
TGTAGCGTTACATTAGCGGGAGGGTTCTACAATGAGCAGTTCTTC